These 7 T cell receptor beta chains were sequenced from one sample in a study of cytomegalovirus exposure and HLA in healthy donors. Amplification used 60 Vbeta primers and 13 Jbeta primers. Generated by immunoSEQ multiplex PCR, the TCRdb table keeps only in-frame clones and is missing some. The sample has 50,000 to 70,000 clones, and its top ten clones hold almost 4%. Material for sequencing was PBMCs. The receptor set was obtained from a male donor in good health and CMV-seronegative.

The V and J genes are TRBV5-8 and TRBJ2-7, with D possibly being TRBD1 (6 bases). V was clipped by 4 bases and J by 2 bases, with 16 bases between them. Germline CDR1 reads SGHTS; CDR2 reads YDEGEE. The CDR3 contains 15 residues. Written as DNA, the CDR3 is TGTGCCAGCAGCGTCCACAGGGTACGGACCTACGAGCAGTACTTC. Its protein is CASSVHRVRTYEQYF.

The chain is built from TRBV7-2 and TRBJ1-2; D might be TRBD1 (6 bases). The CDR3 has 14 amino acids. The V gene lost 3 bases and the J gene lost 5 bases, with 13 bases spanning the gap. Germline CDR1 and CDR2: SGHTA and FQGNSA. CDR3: CASSFDRQRYGYTF. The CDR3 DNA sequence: TGTGCCAGCAGCTTTGACAGGCAGCGGTATGGCTACACCTTC.

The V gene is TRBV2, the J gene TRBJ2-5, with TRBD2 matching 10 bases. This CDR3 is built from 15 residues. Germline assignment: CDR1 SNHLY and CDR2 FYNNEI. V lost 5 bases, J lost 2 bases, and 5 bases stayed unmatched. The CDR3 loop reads CASSLAGGFQETQYF. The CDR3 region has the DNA TGTGCCAGCAGTTTAGCGGGGGGATTTCAAGAGACCCAGTACTTC.

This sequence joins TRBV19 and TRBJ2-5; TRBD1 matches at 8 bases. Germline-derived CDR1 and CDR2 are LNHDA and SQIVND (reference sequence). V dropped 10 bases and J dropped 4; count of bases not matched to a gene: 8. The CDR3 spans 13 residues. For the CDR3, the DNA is TGTGCCACTTCGACAGGGGCGGGAGAGACCCAGTACTTC. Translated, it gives CATSTGAGETQYF.

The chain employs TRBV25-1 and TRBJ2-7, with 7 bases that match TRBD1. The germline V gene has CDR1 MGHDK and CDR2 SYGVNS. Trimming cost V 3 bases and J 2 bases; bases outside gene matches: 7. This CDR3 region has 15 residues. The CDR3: CASSDYRDRAYEQYF. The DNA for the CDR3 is TGTGCCAGCAGTGATTACCGGGACAGAGCCTACGAGCAGTACTTC.

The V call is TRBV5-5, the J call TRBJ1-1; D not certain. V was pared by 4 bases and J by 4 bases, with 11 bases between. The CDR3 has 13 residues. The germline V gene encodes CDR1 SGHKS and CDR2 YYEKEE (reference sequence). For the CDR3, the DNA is TGTGCCAGCAGCCTCCAGGCGCGCACTGAAGCTTTCTTT. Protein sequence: CASSLQARTEAFF. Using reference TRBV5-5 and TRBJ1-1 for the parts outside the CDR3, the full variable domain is DAGVTQSPTHLIKTRGQQVTLRCSPISGHKSVSWYQQVLGQGPQFIFQYYEKEERGRGNFPDRFSARQFPNYSSELNVNALLLGDSALYLCASSLQARTEAFFGQGTRLTVV.

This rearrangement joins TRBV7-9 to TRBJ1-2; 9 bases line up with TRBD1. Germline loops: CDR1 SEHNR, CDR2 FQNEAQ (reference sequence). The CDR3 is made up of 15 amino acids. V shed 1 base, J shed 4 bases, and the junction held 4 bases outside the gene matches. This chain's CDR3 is CASSLDRGHPYGYTF. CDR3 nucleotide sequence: TGTGCCAGCAGCTTAGACAGGGGGCATCCCTATGGCTACACCTTC.